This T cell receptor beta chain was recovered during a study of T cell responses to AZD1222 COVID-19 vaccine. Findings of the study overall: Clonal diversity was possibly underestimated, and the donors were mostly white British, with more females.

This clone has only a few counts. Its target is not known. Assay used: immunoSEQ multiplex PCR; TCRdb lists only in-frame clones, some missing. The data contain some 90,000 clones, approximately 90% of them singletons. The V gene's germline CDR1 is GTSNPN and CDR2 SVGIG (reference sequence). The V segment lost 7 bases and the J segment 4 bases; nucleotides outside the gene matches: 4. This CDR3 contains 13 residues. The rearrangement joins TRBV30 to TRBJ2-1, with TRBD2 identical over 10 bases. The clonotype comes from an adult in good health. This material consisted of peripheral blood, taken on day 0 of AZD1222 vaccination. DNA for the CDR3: TGTGCCTTCTCTAGCGGGAGTTACAATGAGCAGTTCTTC. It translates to CAFSSGSYNEQFF.